Shown below are 28 T cell receptor beta chains from a single sample sequenced in a study of lymphopenia after photon versus proton radiotherapy. Sequenced by immunoSEQ multiplex PCR; TCRdb stores in-frame clones only, minus some. This sample has approximately 170,000 clones; around nine tenths occur once, and the top ten carry about 4.7%. The sequenced sample was peripheral blood, obtained from a patient treated with photon-based radiotherapy. The receptors stem from a man over 45 with gastric cancer.

The gene calls are TRBV7-7 and TRBJ2-1, with D perhaps TRBD1 (6 bases). The CDR3 loop spans 12 amino acids. Germline CDR1 SSHAT, CDR2 FNYEAQ (reference sequence). V was trimmed by 6 bases and J by 9 bases, leaving 12 bases between them. In DNA, the CDR3 is TGTGCCAGCAGTAATACAGGGAGTGAGCAGTTCTTC. This codes for CASSNTGSEQFF.

This chain links TRBV5-4 with TRBJ1-4, with D unresolved. V gave up 5 bases and J gave up 4 bases, with 9 bases separating them. This CDR3 region has 13 residues. Germline V gene sequence: CDR1 SGHNT, CDR2 YYREEE (reference sequence). CDR3 in DNA: TGTGCCAGCAGTGTTGGGAATAATGAAAAACTGTTTTTT. As protein: CASSVGNNEKLFF.

This sequence joins TRBV6-1 and TRBJ2-7, with D uncertain. V was cut by 2 bases and J by 3 bases, with 5 bases left in between. This CDR3 is 12 amino acids long. Per the germline V gene, CDR1 is MNHNS and CDR2 is SASEGT. The CDR3 nucleotides read TGTGCCAGCAGTGAAAAGTACTACGAGCAGTACTTC. Encoded protein: CASSEKYYEQYF.

Points on this clone: The identical CDR3 is also encoded by other nucleotide sequences in the sample. This chain's CDR3 is CASSPRWGEQYF. The CDR3 nucleotides are TGTGCCAGCAGTCCCCGCTGGGGCGAGCAGTACTTC. The chain recombines TRBV27 with TRBJ2-7, with D unresolved. The V gene's germline CDR1 is MNHEY and CDR2 SMNVEV (reference sequence). V dropped 5 bases and J dropped 6 bases, with 11 bases sitting between them. The CDR3 loop spans 12 amino acids.

A single count supports this clone. The chain employs TRBV30 and TRBJ2-1; 7 bases are shared with TRBD1. CDR1 and CDR2 from the germline V gene are GTSNPN and SVGIG (reference sequence). V lost 4 bases, J lost 1 base, and 10 bases stayed unmatched. The CDR3 runs to 16 residues. CDR3 bases: TGTGCCTGGACCCCCGGGACAGCGATATCCTACAATGAGCAGTTCTTC. It specifies CAWTPGTAISYNEQFF.

The chain couples TRBV27 to TRBJ2-1, with D perhaps matching TRBD1 (6 bases). In germline, CDR1 is MNHEY, CDR2 SMNVEV (reference sequence). The length of the CDR3 is 16 residues. Trimming took off 5 bases at V and 6 bases at J, with 20 bases between the two ends. CDR3 nucleotide sequence: TGTGCCAGCAGTCCCCGCCCTCCGGGACACATCAATGAGCAGTTCTTC. Protein: CASSPRPPGHINEQFF.

This clone was counted between two and nine times. The same CDR3 can be traced to other DNA sequences in this sample. J is TRBJ1-1 and V is TRBV18; TRBD1 matches 8 bases. The length of the CDR3 is 13 residues. Germline CDR1 KGHSH, CDR2 LQKENI. Germline trimming cut 4 bases from V and 4 bases from J; bases unmatched to any gene: 2. The CDR3 loop is CASSLTGGTEAFF. CDR3 in DNA: TGTGCCAGCTCACTCACAGGGGGCACTGAAGCTTTCTTT.

This chain links TRBV7-7 with TRBJ2-1; D tentatively fits TRBD1 or TRBD2 (5 bases each). The CDR3 is 15 amino acids. Germline V gene sequence: CDR1 SSHAT, CDR2 FNYEAQ (reference sequence). V lost 3 bases, J lost 2 bases, and 11 bases lay in between. The DNA for the CDR3 is TGTGCCAGCAGCTTGGATGGGGACCCCTACAATGAGCAGTTCTTC. Its translation is CASSLDGDPYNEQFF.

The chain links TRBV2 to TRBJ2-7; 7 bases are shared with TRBD2. V was pared by 6 bases and J by 6 bases, with 8 bases of the junction left unmatched. Germline V gene sequence: CDR1 SNHLY, CDR2 FYNNEI. The CDR3 runs 13 residues. Written as DNA, the CDR3 is TGTGCCAGCAGCCTCCTGGGGGGGGGCGAGCAGTACTTC. Amino acid sequence: CASSLLGGGEQYF.

This clone was observed once. The chain has TRBV2 and TRBJ2-7; D remains unclear. The germline V gene has CDR1 SNHLY and CDR2 FYNNEI. The V gene lost 3 bases and the J gene lost 2 bases, with 8 bases spanning the gap. The CDR3 runs to 13 residues. The CDR3 coding sequence is TGTGCCAGCAGTGACTTCGTAGCCTACGAGCAGTACTTC. Protein: CASSDFVAYEQYF.

V gene TRBV15 combines with J gene TRBJ1-2; 8 bases fit TRBD1. The CDR3 runs 14 residues. V lost 0 bases and J lost 8; bases outside the gene matches: 5. Germline loops: CDR1 LNHNV, CDR2 YYDKDF (reference sequence). The CDR3 DNA reads TGTGCCACCAGCAGAGACAGGGGGCGCGTCGGCTACACCTTC. This encodes CATSRDRGRVGYTF.

V usage is TRBV25-1 and J usage is TRBJ2-3, with D perhaps matching TRBD1 (5 bases). Trimming shortened V by 1 base and J by 2 bases, and 10 bases separated the two germline ends. CDR1 is MGHDK, CDR2 SYGVNS, per germline. The CDR3 is made up of 15 amino acids. In DNA, the CDR3 is TGTGCCAGCAGTGAATGGGGCAGGGCCACAGATACGCAGTATTTT. This translates into CASSEWGRATDTQYF.

The chain uses TRBV28 and TRBJ2-1, with a weak D call TRBD1 (6 bases). This CDR3 contains 14 residues. Deletions cut 2 bases from V and 3 bases from J, with 8 bases between. Germline V lookup: CDR1 MDHEN, CDR2 SYDVKM. The CDR3 DNA reads as TGTGCCAGCAGTTTACAGGGGATCTACAATGAGCAGTTCTTC. It yields the protein CASSLQGIYNEQFF.

The rearrangement uses TRBV19 and TRBJ2-4; 15 bases agree with TRBD2. This CDR3 spans 18 amino acids. Germline lookup yields CDR1 LNHDA and CDR2 SQIVND (reference sequence). The ends lost 4 bases at V and 6 bases at J; junction bases unmatched: 10. CDR3 region: CASSTPGLAGGAGNIQYF. In DNA, the CDR3 is TGTGCCAGTAGTACACCGGGACTAGCGGGAGGAGCGGGAAACATTCAGTACTTC.

This clone came up a few times. V usage is TRBV11-1 and J usage is TRBJ2-2, with D perhaps matching TRBD2 (5 bases). CDR1 and CDR2 (germline): SGHAT, FQDESV (reference sequence). There are 15 residues in the CDR3. Trimming removed 3 bases from V and 3 bases from J, with 11 bases in between. CDR3 bases: TGTGCCAGCAGCTTCTCGGACTCTTACACCGGGGAGCTGTTTTTT. Translation gives CASSFSDSYTGELFF.

The chain uses TRBV11-2 and TRBJ2-3; D is perhaps TRBD2 (6 bases). Between the trimmed V and J ends, which lost 5 bases and 0 bases, there was a span of 9 bases. This CDR3 has 14 residues. Germline CDR1 is SGHAT and CDR2 is FQNNGV. The CDR3 spells CASSLGTSTDTQYF. In nucleotides, the CDR3 is TGTGCCAGCAGCCTCGGGACTAGCACAGATACGCAGTATTTT.

This clone has more than one count but fewer than ten. The rearrangement uses TRBV20-1 and TRBJ1-1; no definite D call. Germline V gene data show CDR1 as DFQATT and CDR2 as SNEGSKA (reference sequence). Trimming took off 4 bases at V and 10 bases at J, with 13 bases between the two ends. This CDR3 contains 11 residues. CDR3 residues: CSAKGLAGAFF. The CDR3 nucleotides read TGCAGTGCTAAGGGCTTGGCGGGAGCTTTCTTT.

This clone was recorded once. DNA of the CDR3: TGTGCCAGCAGATTACTAGCGGGAGGCGCTGGTCACAATGAGCAGTTCTTC. Translating gives CASRLLAGGAGHNEQFF. The chain carries TRBV7-9 and TRBJ2-1, with 12 bases aligning to TRBD2. The germline V gene has CDR1 SEHNR and CDR2 FQNEAQ (reference sequence). The CDR3 sequence is 17 residues long. The V gene end was trimmed by 6 bases and the J gene end by 5 bases; junction bases not matched to a gene: 11.

The chain couples TRBV9 to TRBJ1-3, with D perhaps matching TRBD1 (5 bases). This CDR3 comprises 16 residues. V lost 4 bases and J lost 2, with 16 bases in between. CDR1 and CDR2 (germline): SGDLS, YYNGEE. CDR3 bases: TGTGCCAGCAGCCCCACGGTGGGACGGACTGGAAACACCATATATTTT. Translation: CASSPTVGRTGNTIYF.

The V gene is TRBV10-2, the J gene TRBJ2-7; tentative D call: TRBD1 (6 bases). This CDR3 region has 14 residues. The ends were cut back, 5 bases at V and 3 bases at J, with 14 bases in the middle. Germline CDR1 reads WSHSY; CDR2 reads SAAADI. CDR3 protein: CASSPVGDNYEQYF. CDR3 sequence (DNA): TGCGCCAGCAGTCCGGTAGGGGACAACTACGAGCAGTACTTC.

The rearrangement uses TRBV7-2 and TRBJ2-7; D is uncertain. Trimming removed 1 base from V and 5 bases from J, with 6 bases in between. The V gene's germline CDR1 is SGHTA and CDR2 FQGNSA. This CDR3 is built from 12 residues. CDR3 region: CASSLDKDEQYF. In DNA form, the CDR3 reads TGTGCCAGCAGCTTAGATAAGGACGAGCAGTACTTC.

The CDR3 here is CASSSSGPEAFF. The CDR3, as DNA: TGTGCCAGCAGCTCGTCTGGCCCTGAAGCTTTCTTT. The chain has TRBV7-9 and TRBJ1-1; no reliable D call. Germline V gene data show CDR1 as SEHNR and CDR2 as FQNEAQ (reference sequence). The CDR3 loop spans 12 amino acids. The V and J ends lost 4 bases and 6 bases respectively, with 9 bases between them.

This chain links TRBV27 with TRBJ2-7; D possibly matches TRBD1 or TRBD2 (7 bases each). CDR1 is MNHEY and CDR2 is SMNVEV in the germline V gene (reference sequence). This CDR3 has 17 residues. V lost 5 bases, J lost 2 bases, and 22 bases lay in between. The CDR3 nucleotides read TGTGCCAGCAGTCCCTTCTTGGGAGGGACAGCTACCTACGAGCAGTACTTC. Residues: CASSPFLGGTATYEQYF.

This chain links TRBV5-1 with TRBJ1-2, with D possibly matching TRBD1 (5 bases). Germline lookup yields CDR1 SGHRS and CDR2 YFSETQ. The CDR3 contains 14 residues. Trimming stripped 2 bases from V and 8 bases from J, with 16 bases between. CDR3 nucleotides: TGCGCCAGCAGCTTCGGGGGGACCTCCCGGGGCTACACCTTC. It specifies CASSFGGTSRGYTF.

This clone has only one observation. The CDR3 DNA reads as TGTGCCAGCAGTTCGGCCGACATTAATGGCTACACCTTC. It codes for CASSSADINGYTF. The chain recombines TRBV6-6 with TRBJ1-2; the D is unclear. Germline V lookup: CDR1 MNHNY, CDR2 SVGAGI (reference sequence). The CDR3 is made up of 13 amino acids. The V end was cut by 4 bases, the J end by 6 bases, with 12 bases between.

The V call is TRBV4-3, the J call TRBJ2-3; TRBD2 matches 11 bases. The CDR3 loop spans 16 amino acids. The germline V gene has CDR1 LGHNA and CDR2 YSLEER. V dropped 4 bases and J dropped 2; count of bases not matched to a gene: 5. The CDR3 loop reads CASSLSGRVFTDTQYF. The CDR3 DNA sequence: TGCGCCAGCAGCCTTAGCGGGAGGGTATTCACAGATACGCAGTATTTT.

The V and J genes are TRBV10-3 and TRBJ1-6; D is unclear. Trimming pared 4 bases from V and 0 bases from J, leaving 10 bases between. The CDR3 loop spans 16 amino acids. The germline CDR1 and CDR2 sequences are ENHRY and SYGVKD. The CDR3, as DNA: TGTGCCATCAGTGGTGCGGGGAGCTCCTATAATTCACCCCTCCACTTT. Its translation is CAISGAGSSYNSPLHF.

The chain uses TRBV7-8 and TRBJ1-2; weak D call: TRBD1 (5 bases). The CDR3 covers 13 residues. Deletions cut 5 bases from V and 2 bases from J, with 9 bases between. CDR1 is SGHVS, CDR2 FQNEAQ, per germline. The CDR3 here is CASSLGGNYGYTF. CDR3 nucleotide sequence: TGTGCCAGCAGCCTGGGGGGGAACTATGGCTACACCTTC.